One sample yielded the 7 T cell receptor beta chains listed below, sequenced in a study of T cell changes during pregnancy in multiple sclerosis. TCRdb's table, derived via immunoSEQ multiplex PCR, lists solely in-frame clones and lacks some. The data hold 15,000 to 20,000 clones, with about 90% observed a single time. Sample: CD8+ T cells from peripheral blood mononuclear cells, taken in the third trimester of pregnancy. Receptor source: a female donor in good health, enrolled as a control in a pregnancy study.

The chain uses TRBV6-6 and TRBJ2-7, with D maybe TRBD2 (6 bases). V lost 4 bases and J lost 7, with 20 bases in between. The germline gives CDR1 MNHNY, CDR2 SVGAGI (reference sequence). The CDR3 loop spans 15 amino acids. CDR3 nucleotide sequence: TGTGCCAGCAGTTCCACCTTTTCGGGAGTAGGTGAGCAGTACTTC. Translating it yields CASSSTFSGVGEQYF.

This chain uses TRBV5-6 with TRBJ2-7; D gene ambiguous. The CDR3 spans 13 residues. Trimming removed 0 bases from V and 3 bases from J, with 7 bases in between. Germline V gene sequence: CDR1 SGHDT, CDR2 YYEEEE. In nucleotides, the CDR3 is TGTGCCAGCAGCTTGGGGGCAGACTACGAGCAGTACTTC. Protein sequence: CASSLGADYEQYF.

The J gene is TRBJ1-3, the V gene TRBV27; TRBD1 might be the D (6 bases). This CDR3 has 15 residues. Germline values: CDR1 MNHEY, CDR2 SMNVEV (reference sequence). The V gene lost 5 bases and the J gene lost 4 bases, with 15 bases spanning the gap. The CDR3 spells CASSPLQGSGNTIYF. The CDR3 DNA reads as TGTGCCAGCAGTCCCTTACAGGGTTCCGGAAACACCATATATTTT.

The chain joins TRBV28 to TRBJ2-7, with D possibly being TRBD2 (5 bases). Trimming left V 2 bases short and J 2 bases short, with 13 bases between. Germline V gene sequence: CDR1 MDHEN, CDR2 SYDVKM. CDR3 length equals 15 residues. This CDR3 is CASSLTRAIAYEQYF. In DNA form, the CDR3 reads TGTGCCAGCAGTTTAACGCGGGCCATAGCCTACGAGCAGTACTTC.

This chain uses TRBV7-3 with TRBJ2-7; 7 nucleotides agree with TRBD1. J gave up 4 bases and V 3 bases, and 3 bases lay outside the gene matches. Per the germline V gene, CDR1 is SGHTA and CDR2 is FQGTGA. The CDR3 runs 13 residues. The CDR3 sequence: CASSLGTEYEQYF. CDR3 nucleotides: TGTGCCAGCAGCTTGGGGACAGAGTACGAGCAGTACTTC.

V usage is TRBV7-2 and J usage is TRBJ1-2; no clear D gene. V lost 5 bases to trimming and J lost 4 bases, with 20 bases between them. The CDR3 is 16 residues long. Germline V gene lookup returns CDR1 SGHTA and CDR2 FQGNSA. This CDR3 is CASSLPRSFRGYGYTF. The CDR3 DNA reads TGTGCCAGCAGCCTCCCGCGGAGCTTCCGGGGCTATGGCTACACCTTC.

The chain has TRBV4-1 and TRBJ1-1, with 7 bases identical to TRBD1. The V segment lost 0 bases and the J segment 10 bases; nucleotides outside the gene matches: 11. The CDR3 spans 15 residues. CDR1 and CDR2 from the germline V gene are MGHRA and YSYEKL. The CDR3 sequence is CASSQDRGQIPLAFF. CDR3 sequence (DNA): TGCGCCAGCAGCCAAGATCGGGGACAGATTCCCCTAGCTTTCTTT.